This T cell receptor (gamma chain) was sequenced during a study of intestinal T cells in coeliac disease (dated by TCRdb to about 2020). Concerning the study at large: In the TRG cohort, coeliac patients were much younger than controls, with a mean age of roughly 15 years compared with 50 to 70 years. Duodenal biopsies from some ten coeliac disease patients and some ten non-coeliac controls were included in the TCR-delta (TRD) cohort. A second, larger TCR-gamma (TRG) cohort included duodenal biopsies from about 35 coeliac disease patients and 21 non-coeliac controls.

Summary of the overall study and its limitations: FFPE-derived DNA was found to be relatively degraded, and loss of a proportion of TCR sequences in each sample was likely caused by this degradation. The coeliac group and the control group were significantly different in age, but an analysis split by age did not give significant classification. There was no way to tell repeated CDR3 amino acid sequences apart from PCR duplicates. All 22 biopsies in training were correctly classified by TRD kmer-based clustering, and a leave-one-out accuracy of around 89% was reported. TRG clustering correctly classified most of the 54 biopsies (around 94%), with a reported leave-one-out accuracy of roughly 90%.

Remarks on this clone: The antigen this receptor binds is unknown. Base qualities are not recorded, but no much larger clone differs from it by a single base.

Genomic DNA was extracted with the QIAamp DNA FFPE tissue kit from ten 5-um FFPE scrolls per case. Classification of coeliac disease based on the TCR repertoire was tested using fully anonymised formalin-fixed paraffin-embedded duodenal biopsies that were surplus to diagnostic needs. The controls had no clinical or histological suspicion of coeliac disease and had upper endoscopy for reflux, dyspepsia or gastritis. The library was generated by multiplex PCR. Sequencing took place on an Ion Torrent PGM. TRG repertoires were amplified from 200 ng of biopsy DNA with the LymphoTrack kit, in which Illumina adapters are carried by the primers. TRG amplicons were cleaned up with AMPure XP beads, measured on a 2100 Bioanalyzer, and combined in equimolar amounts. Sequencing of TRG libraries was performed on an Ion PGM instrument. As for the authors' bioinformatics: Using FastX, any read was removed if more than 10% of its nucleotides had quality scores below the third quartile calculated per patient. Alignment of reads was performed with IMGT/HighV-QUEST so that V, D and J genes were assigned, CDR3 regions were identified and functionality was assessed. After the sequences were translated into amino acids, every sequence predicted to be non-functional was thrown out. CDR3s were split into kmers with and without positional annotation, PCA was performed on kmer frequencies, and samples were clustered using all 1023 combinations of PCs 1-10. Classification was validated by leave-one-out cross-validation, re-optimising parameters on the remaining samples each time. Shannon diversity was computed with the vegan R package from repeated random subsamples equal to the lowest read count. TCRdb reran clone calling on the public reads with CATT; rows sharing one DNA sequence were then combined. These V and J calls derive from TCRdb rather than the authors' analysis. In this sample the table shows about 250 gamma-chain clones, under 80% of which occur a single time. Around 50% of the sample rests with the top ten.

The CDR3 holds 12 amino acids from the cysteine to the phenylalanine. Solely the CDR3 DNA is kept, with 36 bases framed from the first base. CDR1 and CDR2, per the germline V gene (reference sequence), are VTNTFY and YDVSTARD. V trim: 5 bases; J trim: 4 bases; unmatched bases: 5. The source of this sequence is a human donor who served as a control with a normal duodenal biopsy, not a healthy volunteer. The chain joins TRGV3 to TRGJ1 or TRGJ2. The source material was a duodenal biopsy. This receptor carries the CDR3 CATWGTYYKKLF. The sequenced DNA: TGTGCCACCTGGGGAACGTATTATAAGAAACTCTTT.